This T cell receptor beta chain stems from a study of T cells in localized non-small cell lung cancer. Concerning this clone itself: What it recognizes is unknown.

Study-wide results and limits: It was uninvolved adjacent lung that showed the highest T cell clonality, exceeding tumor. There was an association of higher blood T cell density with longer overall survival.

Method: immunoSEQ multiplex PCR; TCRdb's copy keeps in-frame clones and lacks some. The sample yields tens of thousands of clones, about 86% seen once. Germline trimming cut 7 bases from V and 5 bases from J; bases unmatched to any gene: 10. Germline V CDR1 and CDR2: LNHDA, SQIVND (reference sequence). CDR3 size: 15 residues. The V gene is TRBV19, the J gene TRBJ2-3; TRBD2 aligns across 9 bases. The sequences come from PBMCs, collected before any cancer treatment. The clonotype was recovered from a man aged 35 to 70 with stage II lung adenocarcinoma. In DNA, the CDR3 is TGTGCCAGTAAAAAGCGGGGGGTCCTGGGAGATACGCAGTATTTT. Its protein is CASKKRGVLGDTQYF.